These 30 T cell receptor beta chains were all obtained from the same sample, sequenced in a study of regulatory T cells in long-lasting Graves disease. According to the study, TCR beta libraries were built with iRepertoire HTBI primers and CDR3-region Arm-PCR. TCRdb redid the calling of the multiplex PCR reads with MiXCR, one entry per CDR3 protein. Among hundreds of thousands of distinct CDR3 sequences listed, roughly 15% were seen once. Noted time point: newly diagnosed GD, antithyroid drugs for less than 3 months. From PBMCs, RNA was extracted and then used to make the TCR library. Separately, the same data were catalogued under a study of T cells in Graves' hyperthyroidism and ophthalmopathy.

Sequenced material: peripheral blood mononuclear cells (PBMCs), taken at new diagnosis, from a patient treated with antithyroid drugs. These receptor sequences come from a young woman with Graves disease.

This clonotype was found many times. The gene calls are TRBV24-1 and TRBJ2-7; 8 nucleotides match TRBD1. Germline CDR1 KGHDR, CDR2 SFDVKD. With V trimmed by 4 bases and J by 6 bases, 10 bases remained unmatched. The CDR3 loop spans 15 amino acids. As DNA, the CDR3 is TGTGCCACCAGTGACTCCGGGACAGGTCTGAGCGAGCAGTACTTC. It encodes CATSDSGTGLSEQYF.

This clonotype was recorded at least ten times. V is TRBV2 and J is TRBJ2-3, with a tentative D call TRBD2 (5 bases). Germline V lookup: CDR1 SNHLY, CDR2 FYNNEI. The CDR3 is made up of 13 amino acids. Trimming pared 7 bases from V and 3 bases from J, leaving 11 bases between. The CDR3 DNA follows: TGTGCCAGCACTACGGGATTTACAGATACGCAGTATTTT. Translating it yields CASTTGFTDTQYF.

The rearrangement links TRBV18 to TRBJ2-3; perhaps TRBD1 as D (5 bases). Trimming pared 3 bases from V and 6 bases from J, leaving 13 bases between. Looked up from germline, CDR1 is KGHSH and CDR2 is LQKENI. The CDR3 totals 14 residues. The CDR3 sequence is CASSPPPPGDTQYF. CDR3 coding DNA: TGTGCCAGCTCACCCCCCCCACCAGGGGATACGCAGTATTTT. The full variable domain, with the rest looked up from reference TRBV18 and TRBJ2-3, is NAGVMQNPRHLVRRRGQEARLRCSPMKGHSHVYWYRQLPEEGLKFMVYLQKENIIDESGMPKERFSAEFPKEGPSILRIQQVVRGDSAAYFCASSPPPPGDTQYFGPGTRLTVL.

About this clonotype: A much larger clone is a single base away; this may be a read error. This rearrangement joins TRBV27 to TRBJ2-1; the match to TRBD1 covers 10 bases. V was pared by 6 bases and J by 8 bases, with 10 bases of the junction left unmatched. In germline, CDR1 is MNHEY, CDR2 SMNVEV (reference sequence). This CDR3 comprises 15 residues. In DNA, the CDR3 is TGTGCCAGCAGAACTGACAGGGGGCGGACCGATGAGCAGTTCTTC. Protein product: CASRTDRGRTDEQFF.

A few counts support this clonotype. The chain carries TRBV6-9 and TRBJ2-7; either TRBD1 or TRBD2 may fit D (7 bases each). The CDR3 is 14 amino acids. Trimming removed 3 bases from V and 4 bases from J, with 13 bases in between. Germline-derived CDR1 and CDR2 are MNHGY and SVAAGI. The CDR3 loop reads CASSYSRGGYEQYF. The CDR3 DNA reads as TGTGCCAGCAGTTACTCCAGGGGGGGGTACGAGCAGTACTTC.

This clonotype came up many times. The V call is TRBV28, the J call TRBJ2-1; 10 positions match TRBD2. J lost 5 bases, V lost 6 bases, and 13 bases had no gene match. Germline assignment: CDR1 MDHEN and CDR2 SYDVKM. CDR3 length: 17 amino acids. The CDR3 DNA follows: TGTGCCAGCAGACCGGCGACGACTAGCGGGTTTAACAATGAGCAGTTCTTC. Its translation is CASRPATTSGFNNEQFF.

The DNA of the CDR3 is TGTGCCACCAGGGGAGGGGGAGGGGATTACAATGAGCAGTTCTTC. Translation: CATRGGGGDYNEQFF. The chain employs TRBV24-1 and TRBJ2-1; maybe TRBD2 (7 bases). V was trimmed by 7 bases and J by 4 bases, leaving 16 bases between them. CDR1 and CDR2 (germline): KGHDR, SFDVKD. The CDR3 extends over 15 amino acids.

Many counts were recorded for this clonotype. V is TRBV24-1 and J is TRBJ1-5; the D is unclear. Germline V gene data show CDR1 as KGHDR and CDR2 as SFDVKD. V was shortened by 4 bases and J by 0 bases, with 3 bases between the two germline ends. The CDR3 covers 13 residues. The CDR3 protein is CATSENSNQPQHF. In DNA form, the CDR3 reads TGTGCCACCAGTGAAAATAGCAATCAGCCCCAGCATTTT.

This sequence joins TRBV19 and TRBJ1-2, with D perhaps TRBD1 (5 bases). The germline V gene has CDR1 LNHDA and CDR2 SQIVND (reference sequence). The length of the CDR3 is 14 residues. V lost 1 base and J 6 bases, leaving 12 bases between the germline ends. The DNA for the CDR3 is TGTGCCAGTAGTATAGCCTGGGGGAGTAATGGCTACACCTTC. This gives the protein CASSIAWGSNGYTF. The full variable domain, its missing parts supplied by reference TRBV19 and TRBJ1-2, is DGGITQSPKYLFRKEGQNVTLSCEQNLNHDAMYWYRQDPGQGLRLIYYSQIVNDFQKGDIAEGYSVSREKKESFPLTVTSAQKNPTAFYLCASSIAWGSNGYTFGSGTRLTVV.

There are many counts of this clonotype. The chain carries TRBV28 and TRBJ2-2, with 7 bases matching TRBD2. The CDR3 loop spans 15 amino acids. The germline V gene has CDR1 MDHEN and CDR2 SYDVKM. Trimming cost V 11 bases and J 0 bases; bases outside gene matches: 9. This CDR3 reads CASNLAAPNTGELFF. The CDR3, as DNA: TGTGCCTCGAACCTAGCGGCGCCGAACACCGGGGAGCTGTTTTTT.

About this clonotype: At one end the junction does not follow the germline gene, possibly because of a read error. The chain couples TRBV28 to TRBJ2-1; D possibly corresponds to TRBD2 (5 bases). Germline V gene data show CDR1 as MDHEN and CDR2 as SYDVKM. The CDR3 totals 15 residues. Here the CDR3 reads CASSLTSSGRNERFF. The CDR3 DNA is TGTGCCAGCAGTTTAACATCAAGTGGGAGAAATGAGCGGTTCTTC.

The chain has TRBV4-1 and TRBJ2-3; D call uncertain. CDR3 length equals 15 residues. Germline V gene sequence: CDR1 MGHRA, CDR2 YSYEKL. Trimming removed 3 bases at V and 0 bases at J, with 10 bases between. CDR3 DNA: TGCGCCAGCAGCCAGTACACCACTAGCACAGATACGCAGTATTTT. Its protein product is CASSQYTTSTDTQYF.

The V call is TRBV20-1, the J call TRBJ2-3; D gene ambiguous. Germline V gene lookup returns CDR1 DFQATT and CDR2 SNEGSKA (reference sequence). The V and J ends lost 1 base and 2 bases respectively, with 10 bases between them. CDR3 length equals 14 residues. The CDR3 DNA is TGCAGTGCTAGAGGTGGTCTAGACACAGATACGCAGTATTTT. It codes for CSARGGLDTDTQYF.

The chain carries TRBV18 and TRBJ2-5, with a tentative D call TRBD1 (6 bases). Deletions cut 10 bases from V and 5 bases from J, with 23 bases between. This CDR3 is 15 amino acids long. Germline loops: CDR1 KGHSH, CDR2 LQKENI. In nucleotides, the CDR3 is TGTGCCAACTCGCCCAGGGGCGATGGAGTCGAGACCCAGTACTTC. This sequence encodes CANSPRGDGVETQYF.

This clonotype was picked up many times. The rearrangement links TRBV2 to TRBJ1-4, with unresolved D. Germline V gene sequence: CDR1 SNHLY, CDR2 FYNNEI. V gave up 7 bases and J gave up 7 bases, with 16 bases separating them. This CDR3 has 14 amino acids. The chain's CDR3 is CASIAGVGVEKLFF. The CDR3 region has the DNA TGTGCCAGCATAGCCGGGGTGGGAGTTGAAAAACTGTTTTTT. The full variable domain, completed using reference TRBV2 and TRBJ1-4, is EPEVTQTPSHQVTQMGQEVILRCVPISNHLYFYWYRQILGQKVEFLVSFYNNEISEKSEIFDDQFSVERPDGSNFTLKIRSTKLEDSAMYFCASIAGVGVEKLFFGSGTQLSVL.

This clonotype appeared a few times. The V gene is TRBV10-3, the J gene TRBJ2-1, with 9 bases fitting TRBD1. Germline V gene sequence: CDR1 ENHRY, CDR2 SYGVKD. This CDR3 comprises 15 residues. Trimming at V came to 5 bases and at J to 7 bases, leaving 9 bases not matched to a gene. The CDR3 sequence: CAISPGQGNGNEQFF. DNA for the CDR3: TGTGCCATCAGTCCGGGACAGGGAAATGGAAATGAGCAGTTCTTC.

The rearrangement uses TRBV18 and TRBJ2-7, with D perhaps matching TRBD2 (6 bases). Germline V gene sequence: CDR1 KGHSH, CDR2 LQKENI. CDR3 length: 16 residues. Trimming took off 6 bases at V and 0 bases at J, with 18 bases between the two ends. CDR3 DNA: TGTGCCAGCTCTTACAGAGGTGGGGGAGGCTCCTACGAGCAGTACTTC. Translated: CASSYRGGGGSYEQYF.

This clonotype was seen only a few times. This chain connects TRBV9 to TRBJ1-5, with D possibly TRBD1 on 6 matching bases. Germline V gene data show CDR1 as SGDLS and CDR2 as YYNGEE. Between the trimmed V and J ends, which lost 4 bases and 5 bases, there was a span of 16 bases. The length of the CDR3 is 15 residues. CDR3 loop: CASSLEGGVDQPQHF. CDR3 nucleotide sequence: TGTGCCAGCAGCCTAGAGGGGGGCGTTGATCAGCCCCAGCATTTT.

The DNA for the CDR3 is TGTGCCTGGAGTGATGGGACTCTTGATCAGTACTTC. Translation: CAWSDGTLDQYF. The J gene is TRBJ2-4, the V gene TRBV30, with a tentative D call TRBD2 (6 bases). The length of the CDR3 is 12 residues. Per the germline V gene, CDR1 is GTSNPN and CDR2 is SVGIG (reference sequence). Trimming cost V 1 base and J 12 bases, with 13 bases left between them.

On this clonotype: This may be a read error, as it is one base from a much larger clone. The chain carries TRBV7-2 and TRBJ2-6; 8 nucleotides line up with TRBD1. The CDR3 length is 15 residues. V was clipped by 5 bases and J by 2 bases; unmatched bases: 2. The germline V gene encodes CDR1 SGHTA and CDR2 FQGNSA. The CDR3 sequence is CASSPTGAGANVLTF. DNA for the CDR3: TGTGCCAGCAGCCCGACAGGGGCTGGGGCCAACGTCCTGACTTTC. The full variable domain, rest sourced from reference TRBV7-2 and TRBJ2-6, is GAGVSQSPSNKVTEKGKDVELRCDPISGHTALYWYRQSLGQGLEFLIYFQGNSAPDKSGLPSDRFSAERTGGSVSTLTIQRTQQEDSAVYLCASSPTGAGANVLTFGAGSRLTVL.

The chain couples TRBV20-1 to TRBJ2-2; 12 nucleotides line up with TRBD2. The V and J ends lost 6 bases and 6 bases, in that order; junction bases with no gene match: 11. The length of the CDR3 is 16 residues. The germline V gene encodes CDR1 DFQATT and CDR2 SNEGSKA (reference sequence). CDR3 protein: CSALETSGRVAGELFF. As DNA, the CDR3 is TGCAGTGCCCTCGAGACTAGCGGGAGAGTTGCCGGGGAGCTGTTTTTT.

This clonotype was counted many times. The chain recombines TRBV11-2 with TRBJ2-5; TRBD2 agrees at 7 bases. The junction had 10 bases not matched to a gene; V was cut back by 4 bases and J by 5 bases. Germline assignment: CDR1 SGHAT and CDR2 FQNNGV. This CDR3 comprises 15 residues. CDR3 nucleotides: TGTGCCAGCAGCTGGGCTCCGGGAGGTGGTGAGACCCAGTACTTC. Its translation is CASSWAPGGGETQYF. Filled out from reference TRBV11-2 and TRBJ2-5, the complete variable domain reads EAGVAQSPRYKIIEKRQSVAFWCNPISGHATLYWYQQILGQGPKLLIQFQNNGVVDDSQLPKDRFSAERLKGVDSTLKIQPAKLEDSAVYLCASSWAPGGGETQYFGPGTRLLVL.

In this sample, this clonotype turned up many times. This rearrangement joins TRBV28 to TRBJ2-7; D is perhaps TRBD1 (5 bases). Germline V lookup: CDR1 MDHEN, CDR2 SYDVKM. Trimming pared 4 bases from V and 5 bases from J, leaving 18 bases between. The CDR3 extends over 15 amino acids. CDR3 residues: CASSWYQGSRDEQYF. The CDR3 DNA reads TGTGCCAGCAGTTGGTACCAGGGAAGTAGGGACGAGCAGTACTTC.

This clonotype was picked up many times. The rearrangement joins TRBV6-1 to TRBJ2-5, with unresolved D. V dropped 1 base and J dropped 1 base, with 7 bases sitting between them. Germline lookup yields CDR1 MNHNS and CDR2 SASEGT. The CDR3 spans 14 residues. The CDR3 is CASSEVQVQETQYF. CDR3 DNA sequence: TGTGCCAGCAGTGAAGTCCAGGTCCAAGAGACCCAGTACTTC.

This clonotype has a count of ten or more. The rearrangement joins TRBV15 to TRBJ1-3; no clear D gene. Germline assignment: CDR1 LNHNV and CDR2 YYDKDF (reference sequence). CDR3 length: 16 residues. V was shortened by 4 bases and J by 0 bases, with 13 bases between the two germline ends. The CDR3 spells CATSNAGPNSGNTIYF. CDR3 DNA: TGTGCCACCAGCAATGCAGGTCCTAACTCTGGAAACACCATATATTTT. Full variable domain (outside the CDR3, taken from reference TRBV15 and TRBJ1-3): DAMVIQNPRYQVTQFGKPVTLSCSQTLNHNVMYWYQQKSSQAPKLLFHYYDKDFNNEADTPDNFQSRRPNTSFCFLDIRSPGLGDTAMYLCATSNAGPNSGNTIYFGEGSWLTVV.

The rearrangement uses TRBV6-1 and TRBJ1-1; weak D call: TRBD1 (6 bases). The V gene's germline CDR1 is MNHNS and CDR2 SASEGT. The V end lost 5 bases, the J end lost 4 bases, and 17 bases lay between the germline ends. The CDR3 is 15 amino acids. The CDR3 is CASSTWRRGGTEAFF. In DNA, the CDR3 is TGTGCCAGCAGTACCTGGCGGCGAGGGGGCACTGAAGCTTTCTTT.

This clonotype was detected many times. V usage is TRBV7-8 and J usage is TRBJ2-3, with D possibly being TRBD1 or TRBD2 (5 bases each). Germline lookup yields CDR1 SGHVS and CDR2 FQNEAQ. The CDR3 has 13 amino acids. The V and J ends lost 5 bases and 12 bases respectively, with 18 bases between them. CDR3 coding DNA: TGTGCCAGCAGCGCTCCCCGGGACCGCGTTCAGTATTTT. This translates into CASSAPRDRVQYF.

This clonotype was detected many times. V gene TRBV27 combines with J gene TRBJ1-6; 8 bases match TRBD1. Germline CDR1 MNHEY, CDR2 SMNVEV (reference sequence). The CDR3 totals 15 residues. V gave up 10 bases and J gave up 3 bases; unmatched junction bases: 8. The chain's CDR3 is CATKGQGLYNSPLHF. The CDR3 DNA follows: TGTGCCACAAAAGGACAGGGACTCTATAATTCACCCCTCCACTTT.

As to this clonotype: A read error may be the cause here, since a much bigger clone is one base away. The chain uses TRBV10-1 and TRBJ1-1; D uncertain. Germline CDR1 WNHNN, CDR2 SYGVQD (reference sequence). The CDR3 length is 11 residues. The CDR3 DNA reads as TGCGCGGCAGGCTTGAGCACTGAAGCTTTCTTT. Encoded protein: CAAGLSTEAFF.

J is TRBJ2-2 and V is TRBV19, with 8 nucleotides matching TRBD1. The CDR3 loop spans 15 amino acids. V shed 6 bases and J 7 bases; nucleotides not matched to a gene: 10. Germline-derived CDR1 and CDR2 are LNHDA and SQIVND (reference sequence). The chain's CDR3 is CASSLDRGSFGELFF. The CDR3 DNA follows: TGTGCCAGTAGCCTCGACAGGGGAAGTTTCGGGGAGCTGTTTTTT. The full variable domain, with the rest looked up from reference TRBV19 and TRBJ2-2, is DGGITQSPKYLFRKEGQNVTLSCEQNLNHDAMYWYRQDPGQGLRLIYYSQIVNDFQKGDIAEGYSVSREKKESFPLTVTSAQKNPTAFYLCASSLDRGSFGELFFGEGSRLTVL.